This T cell receptor (beta chain) originates from a study of shared clonotypes between healthy human individuals. Study-level background: Three CD4 naive, three CD4 memory, two CD8 naive and one CD8 memory plate were used per donor.

Assay: immunoSEQ multiplex PCR; the TCRdb copy retains only in-frame clones and omits some. The sample records approximately 600,000 clones, roughly 96% being singletons. Only CD45RO-negative cells positively selected for CCR7 counted as naive CD8 cells, so terminally differentiated effector memory CD45RA+ cells were excluded. Donors were healthy HIV-negative adults without recent acute infections or vaccinations. The CDR3 spans 19 residues. Germline values: CDR1 SGHNT, CDR2 YYREEE (reference sequence). Trimming removed 3 bases from V and 1 base from J; junction bases left unmatched: 16. About this clone itself: The antigen remains undetermined.

Overall study findings and caveats: Represented genetic and exposure-history diversity was restricted by having few donors. Four donors held around 5% of naive CD4 clonotypes in common.

This receptor was obtained from a woman aged 30 to 39 in good health. The sample was naive CD8+ T cells sorted from blood. This chain joins TRBV5-4 and TRBJ2-3, with 8 bases lining up with TRBD2. The CDR3 DNA follows: TGTGCCAGCAGCTCTTCGTCTCTAGCGGGTATCGCTGGCACAGATACGCAGTATTTT. It specifies CASSSSSLAGIAGTDTQYF.